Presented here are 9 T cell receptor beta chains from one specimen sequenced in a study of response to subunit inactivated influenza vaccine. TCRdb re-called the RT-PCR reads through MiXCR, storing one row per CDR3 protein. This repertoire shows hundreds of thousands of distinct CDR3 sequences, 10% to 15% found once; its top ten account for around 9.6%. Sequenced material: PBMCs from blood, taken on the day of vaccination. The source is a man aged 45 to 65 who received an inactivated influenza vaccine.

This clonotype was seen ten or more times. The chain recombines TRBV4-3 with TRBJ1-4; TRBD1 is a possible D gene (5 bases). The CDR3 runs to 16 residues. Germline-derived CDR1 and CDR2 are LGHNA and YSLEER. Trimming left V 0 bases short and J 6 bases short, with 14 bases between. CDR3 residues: CASSQEGSGLDEKLFF. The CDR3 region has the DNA TGCGCCAGCAGCCAAGAAGGGTCAGGGTTGGATGAAAAACTGTTTTTT.

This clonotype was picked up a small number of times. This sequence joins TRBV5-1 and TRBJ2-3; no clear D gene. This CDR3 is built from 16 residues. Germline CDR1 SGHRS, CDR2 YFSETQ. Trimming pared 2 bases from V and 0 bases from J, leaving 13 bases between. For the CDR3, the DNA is TGCGCCAGCAGCTTTGGACGGTCGGGTAGCACAGATACGCAGTATTTT. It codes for CASSFGRSGSTDTQYF.

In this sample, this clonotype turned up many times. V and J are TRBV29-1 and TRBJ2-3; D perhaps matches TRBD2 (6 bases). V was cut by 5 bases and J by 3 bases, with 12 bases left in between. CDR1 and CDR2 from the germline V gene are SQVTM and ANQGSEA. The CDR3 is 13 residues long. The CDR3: CSVLPAGTDTQYF. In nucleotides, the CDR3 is TGCAGCGTTTTGCCGGCGGGGACAGATACGCAGTATTTT.

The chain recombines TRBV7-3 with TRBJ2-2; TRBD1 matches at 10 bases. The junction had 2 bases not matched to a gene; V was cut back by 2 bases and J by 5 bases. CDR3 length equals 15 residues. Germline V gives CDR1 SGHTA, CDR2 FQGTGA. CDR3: CASSLPDRGTGELFF. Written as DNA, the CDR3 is TGTGCCAGCAGCTTACCGGACAGGGGGACCGGGGAGCTGTTTTTT.

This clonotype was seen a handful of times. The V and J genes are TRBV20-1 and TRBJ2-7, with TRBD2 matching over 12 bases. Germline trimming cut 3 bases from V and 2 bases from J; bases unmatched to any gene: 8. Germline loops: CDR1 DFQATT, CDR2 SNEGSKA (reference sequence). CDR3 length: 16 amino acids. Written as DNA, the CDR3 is TGCAGTGCTAGGACTAGCGGGAGAATTGGACCCTACGAGCAGTACTTC. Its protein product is CSARTSGRIGPYEQYF.

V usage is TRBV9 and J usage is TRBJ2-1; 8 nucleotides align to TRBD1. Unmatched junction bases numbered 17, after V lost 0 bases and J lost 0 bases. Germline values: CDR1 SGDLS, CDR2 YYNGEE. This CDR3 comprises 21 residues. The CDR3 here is CASSVGVGDPGQASSYNEQFF. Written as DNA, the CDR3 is TGTGCCAGCAGCGTAGGGGTAGGTGATCCGGGACAGGCAAGCTCCTACAATGAGCAGTTCTTC.

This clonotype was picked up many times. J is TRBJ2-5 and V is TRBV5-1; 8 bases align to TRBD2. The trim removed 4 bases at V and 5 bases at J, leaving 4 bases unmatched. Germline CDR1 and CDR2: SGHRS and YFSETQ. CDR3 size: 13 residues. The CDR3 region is CASSVPGGETQYF. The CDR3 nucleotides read TGCGCCAGCAGCGTACCGGGGGGGGAGACCCAGTACTTC.

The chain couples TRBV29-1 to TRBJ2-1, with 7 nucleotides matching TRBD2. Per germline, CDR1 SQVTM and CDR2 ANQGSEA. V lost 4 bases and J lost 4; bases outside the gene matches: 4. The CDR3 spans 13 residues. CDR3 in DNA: TGCAGCGTTGGGCGGGAGTGGTACAATGAGCAGTTCTTC. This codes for CSVGREWYNEQFF.

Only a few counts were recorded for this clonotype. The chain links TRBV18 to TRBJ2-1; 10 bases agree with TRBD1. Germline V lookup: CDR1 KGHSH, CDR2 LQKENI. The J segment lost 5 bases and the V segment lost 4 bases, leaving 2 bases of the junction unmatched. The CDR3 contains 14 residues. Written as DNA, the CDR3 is TGTGCCAGCTCACGGACAGGGGGTAACAATGAGCAGTTCTTC. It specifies CASSRTGGNNEQFF. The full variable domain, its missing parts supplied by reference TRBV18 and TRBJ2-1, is NAGVMQNPRHLVRRRGQEARLRCSPMKGHSHVYWYRQLPEEGLKFMVYLQKENIIDESGMPKERFSAEFPKEGPSILRIQQVVRGDSAAYFCASSRTGGNNEQFFGPGTRLTVL.